Listed below are T cell receptor beta chains from one sample, sequenced in a study of T cell responses to AZD1222 COVID-19 vaccine. TCRdb's table, derived via immunoSEQ multiplex PCR, lists solely in-frame clones and lacks some. The table shows 60,000 to 80,000 clones, with roughly 80% occurring only once. Sequenced material: peripheral blood, taken 28 days after the second AZD1222 dose. The receptors stem from an adult who received the AZD1222 COVID-19 vaccine. Both conserved end residues are part of each CDR3. A D gene is named only where the DNA matches it firmly. The size entry is marked missing in some rows and otherwise reads once, few, many or a size class.

abundance	v_gene	d_gene	j_gene	CDR3nt	CDR3aa
-	TRBV7-3	-	TRBJ2-2	TGTGCCAGCAGCTACCAAACCGGGGAGCTGTTTTTT	CASSYQTGELFF
-	TRBV5-1	-	TRBJ2-5	TGCGCCAGCAGCGAAGGGGCTGGGATACAAGAGACCCAGTACTTC	CASSEGAGIQETQYF
-	TRBV2	TRBD2	TRBJ2-5	TGTGCCAGCAGTCTGCCAGCGGGAGGGGAGACCCAGTACTTC	CASSLPAGGETQYF
-	TRBV28	-	TRBJ2-7	TGTGCCAGCAGTTTATACGGGAACTACGAGCAGTACTTC	CASSLYGNYEQYF
-	TRBV4-3	TRBD2	TRBJ2-7	TGCGCCAGCAGCCAAGAATACCTCCGGACTAGCGTCACCTACGAGCAGTACTTC	CASSQEYLRTSVTYEQYF
once	TRBV6-1	-	TRBJ1-2	TGTGCCAGCAGTGAATGGTCAGGATCTAACTATGGCTACACCTTC	CASSEWSGSNYGYTF
-	TRBV4-2	-	TRBJ1-2	TGTGCCAGCAGCCAAGATACCAGGTGGGATGGCTACACCTTC	CASSQDTRWDGYTF
-	TRBV18	-	TRBJ1-6	TGTGCCAGCTCACCCGATGAGTATAATTCACCCCTCCACTTT	CASSPDEYNSPLHF
-	TRBV7-6	-	TRBJ2-5	TGTGCCAGCAGTCACCGACAGGTAGCCTTAGAGACCCAGTACTTC	CASSHRQVALETQYF
-	TRBV7-9	-	TRBJ2-3	TGTGCCAGCAGCTTAAGCGGCAGCACAGATACGCAGTATTTT	CASSLSGSTDTQYF
-	TRBV5-6	-	TRBJ2-1	TGTGCCAGCAGCTTGGAGGGAGGATCGAATGAGCAGTTCTTC	CASSLEGGSNEQFF
-	TRBV7-2	-	TRBJ1-1	TGTGCCAGCAGCCGTCAGGGGTTTGGCACTGAAGCTTTCTTT	CASSRQGFGTEAFF
once	TRBV7-2	TRBD2	TRBJ2-3	TGTGCCAGCAGCTTAAGAATAGCGGGAGGGGTAGATACGCAGTATTTT	CASSLRIAGGVDTQYF
once	TRBV28	-	TRBJ2-1	TGTGCCAGCAGTGGGGACCGAGGGCTGCAGTTCTTC	CASSGDRGLQFF
-	TRBV4-3	TRBD1	TRBJ1-6	TGCGCCAGCAACACAGGGGGAAGAAATTCACCCCTCCACTTT	CASNTGGRNSPLHF
-	TRBV28	TRBD1	TRBJ1-5	TGTGCCAGCAGTGGACAGGCTAATCAGCCCCAGCATTTT	CASSGQANQPQHF
-	TRBV19	-	TRBJ1-2	TGTGCCAGTAGTAAGAAGGGGCAGGGCTACACCTTC	CASSKKGQGYTF